These 3 T cell receptor beta chains originate from one sample sequenced in a study of radiotherapy plus CTLA-4 blockade in lung cancer. Sequencing was performed with immunoSEQ multiplex PCR; in TCRdb, only in-frame clones are kept and a portion is missing. Here the sample spans roughly 110,000 clones, 85% being singletons. Source: peripheral blood, taken from a patient treated with radiotherapy plus ipilimumab. Every receptor here comes from a human donor with non-small cell lung cancer that progressed on radiotherapy plus ipilimumab. Some clones in this sample may be carry-over from other donors' samples.

The genes are TRBV5-4 and TRBJ2-5, with unresolved D. CDR3 length equals 14 residues. Looked up from germline, CDR1 is SGHNT and CDR2 is YYREEE (reference sequence). V lost 1 base and J lost 4, with 11 bases in between. CDR3 coding DNA: TGTGCCAGCAGCTTGAACTGGGTGGGAGAGACCCAGTACTTC. Its translation: CASSLNWVGETQYF.

The chain uses TRBV19 and TRBJ2-1; 7 bases line up with TRBD1. CDR3 length: 16 amino acids. J lost 6 bases, V lost 0 bases, and 8 bases had no gene match. Germline assignment: CDR1 LNHDA and CDR2 SQIVND (reference sequence). In DNA, the CDR3 is TGTGCCAGTAGTATAGATAACAGGGGTAGGGGCAATGAGCAGTTCTTC. Translating it yields CASSIDNRGRGNEQFF.

CDR3 region: CASREPLGRETQYF. Written as DNA, the CDR3 is TGTGCCAGCAGGGAACCCCTAGGGAGAGAGACCCAGTACTTC. The chain carries TRBV6-5 and TRBJ2-5; possibly TRBD2 for D (5 bases). Deletions cut 6 bases from V and 4 bases from J, with 15 bases between. The CDR3 consists of 14 residues. Germline V gene data show CDR1 as MNHEY and CDR2 as SVGAGI.